The 3 T cell receptor beta chains given below trace back to one sample, sequenced in a study of T cells after somatic rescue of genetic block. Data came from immunoSEQ multiplex PCR; TCRdb stores just in-frame clones and leaves some out. Found here are some 67,000 clones, about 90% of them singletons; the top ten hold 3%. The sequencing input was peripheral blood mononuclear cells (PBMCs). Receptor source: a man aged 35 to 55.

V usage is TRBV9 and J usage is TRBJ2-5, with TRBD2 identical over 13 bases. The CDR3 spans 20 residues. Looked up from germline, CDR1 is SGDLS and CDR2 is YYNGEE. V was clipped by 0 bases and J by 2 bases; unmatched bases: 13. The CDR3 bases are TGTGCCAGCAGCGTAGCCGCGGGGACTAGCGGGATGTCATCACAAGAGACCCAGTACTTC. Its protein product is CASSVAAGTSGMSSQETQYF. The full variable domain, in which reference TRBV9 and TRBJ2-5 provide the parts outside the CDR3, is DSGVTQTPKHLITATGQRVTLRCSPRSGDLSVYWYQQSLDQGLQFLIQYYNGEERAKGNILERFSAQQFPDLHSELNLSSLELGDSALYFCASSVAAGTSGMSSQETQYFGPGTRLLVL.

The chain combines TRBV15 with TRBJ1-2, with D perhaps TRBD1 (5 bases). V shed 0 bases and J shed 3 bases, with 11 bases lying between them. Germline CDR1 is LNHNV and CDR2 is YYDKDF (reference sequence). The CDR3 runs to 15 residues. The CDR3 DNA sequence: TGTGCCACCAGCAGAGATAGGACATACGACTATGGCTACACCTTC. This gives the protein CATSRDRTYDYGYTF.

This clone was detected once. The chain recombines TRBV9 with TRBJ2-3; D not certain. CDR1 SGDLS and CDR2 YYNGEE come from the germline V gene. The V gene lost 4 bases and the J gene lost 4 bases, with 16 bases spanning the gap. The length of the CDR3 is 15 residues. The CDR3 region is CASSSPPFSADTQYF. CDR3 DNA: TGTGCCAGCAGCTCCCCCCCCTTTTCTGCAGATACGCAGTATTTT.